The rows below give T cell receptor beta chains drawn from one sample of a study of monozygotic twins with inflammatory bowel disease. One entry per CDR3 protein, without DNA, is what TCRdb gives after re-calling the 5' RACE reads. Listed are 110,000 or so distinct CDR3 sequences; around an eighth falls within the top ten. Material for sequencing was blood. The receptors come from a human donor with ulcerative colitis or Crohn's disease, or a healthy co-twin of an affected twin (not recorded which). Both conserved end residues are part of each CDR3.

j_gene | len | v_gene | CDR3aa
TRBJ2-1 | 13 | TRBV20-1 | CSARDLGYNEQFF
TRBJ2-5 | 14 | TRBV5-5 | CASSQRDRESRRYF
TRBJ1-4 | 19 | TRBV11-2 | CASSLFSNRAGVISEKLFF
TRBJ1-5 | 13 | TRBV20-1 | CSAFDRLNQPQHF
TRBJ1-2 | 12 | TRBV28 | CASSSQGHGYTF
TRBJ2-1 | 16 | TRBV28 | CASSLSLAGEDNEQFF
TRBJ1-3 | 13 | TRBV20-1 | CSARTGSGNTIYF
TRBJ1-5 | 13 | TRBV11-2 | CASSLFMNQPQHF
TRBJ2-3 | 17 | TRBV20-1 | CSARGRTGEKNADTQYF
TRBJ1-3 | 12 | TRBV28 | CASRDRSNTIYF
TRBJ1-1 | 14 | TRBV29-1 | CSVAGRRLNTEAFF
TRBJ2-3 | 15 | TRBV5-1 | CASSLEGAPPGTQYF
TRBJ1-2 | 16 | TRBV7-2 | CASSPGGTGDIYGYTF
TRBJ2-4 | 13 | TRBV7-9 | CASSRQGGNMQYF
TRBJ2-7 | 13 | TRBV11-2 | CASSFGTCSEQYF
TRBJ2-7 | 13 | TRBV5-1 | CASTSGRSYEQYF
TRBJ1-6 | 12 | TRBV27 | CASRQGNSPLHF
TRBJ1-2 | 16 | TRBV18 | CASSPPKGVGHYGYTF
TRBJ1-5 | 15 | TRBV20-1 | CSARTGTGGVQPQHF
TRBJ2-7 | 13 | TRBV20-1 | CSAGSSRSYEQYF
TRBJ1-1 | 13 | TRBV7-9 | CASSSRVDTEAFF
TRBJ1-1 | 14 | TRBV11-2 | CASSYGLLGTEAFF
TRBJ2-7 | 16 | TRBV20-1 | CSARDLSGLLLGEQYF
TRBJ2-1 | 14 | TRBV18 | CASSPAGQDNEQFF
TRBJ1-5 | 17 | TRBV20-1 | CSVKGREYLYSNQPQHF
TRBJ2-5 | 13 | TRBV12-3/TRBV12-4 | CASSRVSQETQYF
TRBJ2-5 | 20 | TRBV11-2 | CASSLVGGRAYDRLQETQYF
TRBJ1-2 | 14 | TRBV7-2 | CASSLELSYDGYTF
TRBJ2-3 | 15 | TRBV6-4 | CASSGLAGSTDTQYF
TRBJ2-2 | 17 | TRBV12-3/TRBV12-4 | CASSLRDRGFKTGELFF
TRBJ2-7 | 18 | TRBV5-1 | CASSFTTRLASFSYEQYF
TRBJ1-3 | 15 | TRBV28 | CATRGGPHSGNTIYF